The clone carrying this T cell receptor beta chain was found many times. Its antigen is unidentified. These data originate in a study of identical twins. One entry per CDR3 protein results from TCRdb running MiXCR on the 5' RACE reads. This sample has about 100,000 distinct CDR3 sequences, with 5.9% found just once. Study results and caveats: The study found weaker excess twin sharing in beta out-of-frame sequences.

Trimming removed 3 bases from V and 5 bases from J, with 2 bases in between. The germline CDR1 and CDR2 sequences are MNHEY and SMNVEV (reference sequence). There are 10 residues in the CDR3. The gene calls are TRBV27 and TRBJ2-7; D uncertain. Input material: memory T cells sorted from blood. The sequence was obtained from a woman aged 50 to 65 in good health. The CDR3 DNA sequence: TGTGCCAGCAGTTTGCACGAGCAGTACTTC. As protein: CASSLHEQYF.